This is a list of T cell receptor beta chains from one sample in a study of OX40 agonist ivuxolimab in advanced cancers. Sequencing was performed with immunoSEQ multiplex PCR; in TCRdb, only in-frame clones are kept and a portion is missing. The repertoire has about 35,000 clones, approximately 84% of them found once; the top ten carry around 18%. The sample here was CD4+ or CD8+ T cells sorted from blood, taken in a trial of the OX40 agonist ivuxolimab. These receptor sequences come from an adult with an advanced solid tumor such as melanoma, head and neck, liver or kidney cancer. CDR3s include the opening cysteine and the closing phenylalanine or tryptophan. Fields, in order: J gene, V gene, CDR3 protein.

TRBJ2-2 TRBV10-2 CASSEFRDTGELFF
TRBJ2-7 TRBV27 CASSLGQNYEQYF
TRBJ1-5 TRBV21-1 CASSRYRHQPQHF
TRBJ2-7 TRBV10-3 CAISEGSGGTIHEQYF
TRBJ2-7 TRBV7-9 CASSAPQGRGHEQYF
TRBJ2-5 TRBV13 CASSLRGSGRGGETQYF
TRBJ2-2 TRBV27 CASRTGGTGELFF
TRBJ2-1 TRBV7-9 CASSHLTGLSYNEQFF
TRBJ2-1 TRBV6-1 CASSDVLAGGRGEQFF
TRBJ2-1 TRBV29-1 CSVGGTGTGEQFF
TRBJ2-3 TRBV4-3 CASSQESSGGPGDTQYF
TRBJ2-7 TRBV6-6 CASSFVSGRARNEQYF
TRBJ1-6 TRBV28 CASSLQTGTDSNNSPLHF
TRBJ1-2 TRBV19 CASKGYGYTF
TRBJ2-1 TRBV14 CASSQDQTYNEQFF
TRBJ2-1 TRBV2 CAGLAGVGWQFF
TRBJ2-3 TRBV6-1 CASSEYGVEDTQYF
TRBJ1-4 TRBV5-5 CASSLDPEKLFF
TRBJ1-2 TRBV6-1 CASRVGGGPSYGYTF
TRBJ2-7 TRBV9 CASSPEGGVAGGLLSYEQYF
TRBJ2-1 TRBV7-9 CASSSDSHRYNEQFF
TRBJ2-5 TRBV12-5 CASGLSPALQETQYF
TRBJ2-6 TRBV28 CASRNRGSGANVLTF
TRBJ1-2 TRBV6-5 CASSPDDGRGYTF
TRBJ2-1 TRBV6-5 CASSPGGLHEQFF
TRBJ2-5 TRBV7-6 CASSLARVEGETQYF
TRBJ2-7 TRBV11-3 CASSWTTGVTYEQYF
TRBJ1-5 TRBV28 CASSKTWANQPQHF